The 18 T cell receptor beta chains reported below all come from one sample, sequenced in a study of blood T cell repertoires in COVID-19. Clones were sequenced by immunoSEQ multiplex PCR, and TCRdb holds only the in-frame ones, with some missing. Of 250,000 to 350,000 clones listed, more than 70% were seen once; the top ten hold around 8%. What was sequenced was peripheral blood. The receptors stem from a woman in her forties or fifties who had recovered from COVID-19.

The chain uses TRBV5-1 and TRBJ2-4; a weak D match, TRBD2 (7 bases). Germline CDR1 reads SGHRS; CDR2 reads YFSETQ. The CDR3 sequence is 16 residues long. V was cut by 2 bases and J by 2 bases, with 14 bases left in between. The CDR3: CASSLGGVSTKNIQYF. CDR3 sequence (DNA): TGCGCCAGCAGCTTAGGGGGGGTATCTACCAAAAACATTCAGTACTTC.

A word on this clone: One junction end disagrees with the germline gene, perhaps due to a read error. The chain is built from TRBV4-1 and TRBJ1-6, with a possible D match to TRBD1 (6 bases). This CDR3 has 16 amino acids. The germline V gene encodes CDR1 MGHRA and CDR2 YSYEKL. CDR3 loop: CASSEDRTSNNSPLHF. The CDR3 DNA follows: TGCGCCAGCAGCGAAGACAGGACATCGAATAATTCACCCCTCCACTTT.

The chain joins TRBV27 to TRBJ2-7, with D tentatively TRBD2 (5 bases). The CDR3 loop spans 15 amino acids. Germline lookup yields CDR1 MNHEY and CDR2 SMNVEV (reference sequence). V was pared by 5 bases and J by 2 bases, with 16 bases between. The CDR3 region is CASSPISGLPYEQYF. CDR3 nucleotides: TGTGCCAGCAGTCCGATCTCCGGACTCCCCTACGAGCAGTACTTC.

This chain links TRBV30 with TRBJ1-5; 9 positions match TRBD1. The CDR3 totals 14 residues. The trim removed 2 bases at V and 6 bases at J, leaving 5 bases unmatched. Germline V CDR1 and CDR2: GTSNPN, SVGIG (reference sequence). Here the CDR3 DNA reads TGTGCCTGGAGTATGGGACAGGGTGGTCAGCCCCAGCATTTT. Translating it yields CAWSMGQGGQPQHF.

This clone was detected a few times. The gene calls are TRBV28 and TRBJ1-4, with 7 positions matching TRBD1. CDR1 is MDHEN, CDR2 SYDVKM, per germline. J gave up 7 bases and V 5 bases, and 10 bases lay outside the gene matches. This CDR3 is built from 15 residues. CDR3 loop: CASSKPTGLSEKLFF. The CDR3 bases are TGTGCCAGCAGTAAACCGACAGGGCTTTCTGAAAAACTGTTTTTT.

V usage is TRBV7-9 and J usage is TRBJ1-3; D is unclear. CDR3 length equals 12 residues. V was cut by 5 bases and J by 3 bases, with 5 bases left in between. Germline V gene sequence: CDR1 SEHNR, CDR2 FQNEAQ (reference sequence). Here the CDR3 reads CASSPSGNTIYF. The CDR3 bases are TGTGCCAGCAGCCCGAGTGGAAACACCATATATTTT.

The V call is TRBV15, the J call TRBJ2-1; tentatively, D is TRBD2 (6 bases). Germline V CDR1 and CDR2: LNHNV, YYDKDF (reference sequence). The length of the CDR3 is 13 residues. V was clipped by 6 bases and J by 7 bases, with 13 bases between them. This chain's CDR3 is CATRETSLNEQFF. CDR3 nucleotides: TGTGCCACCAGGGAGACTAGTTTGAATGAGCAGTTCTTC.

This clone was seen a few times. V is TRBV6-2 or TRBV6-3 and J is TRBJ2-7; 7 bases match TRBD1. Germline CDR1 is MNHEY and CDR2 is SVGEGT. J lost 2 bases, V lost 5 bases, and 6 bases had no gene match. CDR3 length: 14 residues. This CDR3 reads CASSAWTGAYEQYF. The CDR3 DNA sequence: TGTGCCAGCAGTGCCTGGACAGGAGCCTACGAGCAGTACTTC.

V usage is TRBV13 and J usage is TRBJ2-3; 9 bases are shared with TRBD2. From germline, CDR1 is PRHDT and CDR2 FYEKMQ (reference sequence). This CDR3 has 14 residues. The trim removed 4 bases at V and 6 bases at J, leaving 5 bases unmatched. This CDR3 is CASSSGLAFDTQYF. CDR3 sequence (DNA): TGTGCCAGCAGCTCGGGACTAGCATTTGATACGCAGTATTTT.

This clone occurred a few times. DNA of the CDR3: TGTGCCAGCAGCCGAGGGGGCTCAGGGAATGAGCAGTTCTTC. This gives the protein CASSRGGSGNEQFF. V gene TRBV6-2 or TRBV6-3 combines with J gene TRBJ2-1; 7 bases agree with TRBD1. Germline CDR1 and CDR2: MNHEY and SVGEGT. The V segment lost 6 bases and the J segment 7 bases; nucleotides outside the gene matches: 9. This CDR3 comprises 14 residues.

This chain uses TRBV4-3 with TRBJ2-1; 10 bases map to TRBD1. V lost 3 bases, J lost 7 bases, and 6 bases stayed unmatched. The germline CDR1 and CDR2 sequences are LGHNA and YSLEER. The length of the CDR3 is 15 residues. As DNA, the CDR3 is TGCGCCAGCAGCCAGGAGGGACAGGGGAGTAATGAGCAGTTCTTC. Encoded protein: CASSQEGQGSNEQFF.

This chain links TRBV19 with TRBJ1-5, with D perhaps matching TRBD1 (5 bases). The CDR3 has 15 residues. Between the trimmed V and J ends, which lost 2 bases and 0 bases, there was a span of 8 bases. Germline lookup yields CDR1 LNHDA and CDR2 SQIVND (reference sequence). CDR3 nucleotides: TGTGCCAGTAGTATAAGACAGTATAGCAATCAGCCCCAGCATTTT. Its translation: CASSIRQYSNQPQHF.

Here the CDR3 DNA reads TGTGCCAGCAGTCCCCGGGAGTTCTCCTACAATGAGCAGTTCTTC. This sequence encodes CASSPREFSYNEQFF. The chain uses TRBV6-2 or TRBV6-3 and TRBJ2-1, with D possibly matching TRBD2 (6 bases). The CDR3 sequence is 15 residues long. The ends were cut back, 5 bases at V and 0 bases at J, with 11 bases in the middle. Looked up from germline, CDR1 is MNHEY and CDR2 is SVGEGT.

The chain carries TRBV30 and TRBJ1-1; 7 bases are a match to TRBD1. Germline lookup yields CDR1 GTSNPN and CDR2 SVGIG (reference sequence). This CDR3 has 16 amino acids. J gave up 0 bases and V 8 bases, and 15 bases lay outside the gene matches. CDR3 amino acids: CARSTGRRTMNTEAFF. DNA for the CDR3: TGTGCCCGATCGACAGGGCGGCGAACTATGAACACTGAAGCTTTCTTT.

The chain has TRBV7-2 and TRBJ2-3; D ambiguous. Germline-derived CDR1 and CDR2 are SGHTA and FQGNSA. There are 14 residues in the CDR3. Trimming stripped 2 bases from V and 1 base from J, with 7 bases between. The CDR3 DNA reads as TGTGCCAGCAGCTTAAGTACGGGCACAGATACGCAGTATTTT. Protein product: CASSLSTGTDTQYF. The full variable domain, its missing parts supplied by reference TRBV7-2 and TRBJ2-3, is GAGVSQSPSNKVTEKGKDVELRCDPISGHTALYWYRQSLGQGLEFLIYFQGNSAPDKSGLPSDRFSAERTGGSVSTLTIQRTQQEDSAVYLCASSLSTGTDTQYFGPGTRLTVL.

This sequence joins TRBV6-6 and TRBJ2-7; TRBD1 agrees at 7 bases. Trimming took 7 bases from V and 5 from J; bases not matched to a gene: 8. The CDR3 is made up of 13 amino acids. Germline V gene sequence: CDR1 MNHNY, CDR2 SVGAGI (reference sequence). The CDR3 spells CASTRDSLNEQYF. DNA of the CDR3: TGTGCCAGCACTCGGGACAGCCTTAACGAGCAGTACTTC.

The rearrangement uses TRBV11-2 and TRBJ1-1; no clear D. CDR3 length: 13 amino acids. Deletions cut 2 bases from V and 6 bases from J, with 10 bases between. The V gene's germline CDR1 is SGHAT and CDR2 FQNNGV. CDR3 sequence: CASSLSNFAEAFF. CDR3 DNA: TGTGCCAGCAGCTTAAGTAACTTTGCTGAAGCTTTCTTT. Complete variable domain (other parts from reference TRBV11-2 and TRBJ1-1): EAGVAQSPRYKIIEKRQSVAFWCNPISGHATLYWYQQILGQGPKLLIQFQNNGVVDDSQLPKDRFSAERLKGVDSTLKIQPAKLEDSAVYLCASSLSNFAEAFFGQGTRLTVV.

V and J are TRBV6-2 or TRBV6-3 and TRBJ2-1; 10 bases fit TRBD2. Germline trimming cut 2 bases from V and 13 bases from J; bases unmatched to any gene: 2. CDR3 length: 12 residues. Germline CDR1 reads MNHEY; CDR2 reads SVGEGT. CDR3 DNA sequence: TGTGCCAGCAGTTACACTAGCGGGACTCAGTTCTTC. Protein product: CASSYTSGTQFF.